The sample holds a few counts of the clone carrying this T cell receptor (beta chain). No antigen is known for it. PCR was performed a second time for about 6 to 12 cycles using a sample-barcoded 5' primer and a J-beta primer mix. From the 5' RACE reads, TCRdb called clonotypes with MiXCR, one entry per CDR3 protein. The repertoire holds about 970,000 distinct CDR3 sequences, 45% to 60% seen once, with about a fifth in the top ten. The record originates from a study of blood T cells in healthy people across ages. Overall study: The template switching approach captured approximately one barcoded beta molecule for every two T cells. Study-wide results and caveats: Researchers report that TCR beta diversity correlated strongly with naive T cell percentage. The long-lived group displayed more naive CD4+ cells, plus higher diversity, than the aged donors did.

This CDR3 region has 16 residues. The TCR originated in a woman in her fifties or sixties in good health. The genes are TRBV21-1 and TRBJ2-7. TRBV21-1 represents a pseudogene. The specimen sequenced was blood. The CDR3 bases are TGTGCCAGCAGCCCAAGGGTGGATAACATCTCCTACGAGCAGTACTTC. Protein: CASSPRVDNISYEQYF.